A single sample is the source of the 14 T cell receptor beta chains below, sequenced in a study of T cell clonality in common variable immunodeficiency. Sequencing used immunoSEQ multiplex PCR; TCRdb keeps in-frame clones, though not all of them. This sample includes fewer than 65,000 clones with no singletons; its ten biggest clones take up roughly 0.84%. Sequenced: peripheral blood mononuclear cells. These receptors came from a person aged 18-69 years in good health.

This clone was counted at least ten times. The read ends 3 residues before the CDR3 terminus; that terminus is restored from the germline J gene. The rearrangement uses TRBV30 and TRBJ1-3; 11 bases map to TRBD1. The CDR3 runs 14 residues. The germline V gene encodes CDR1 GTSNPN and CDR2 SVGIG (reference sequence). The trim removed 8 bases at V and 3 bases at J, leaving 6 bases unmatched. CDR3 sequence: CASPGTGGGNTIYF. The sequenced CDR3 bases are TGTGCCAGTCCCGGGACAGGGGGTGGAAACACC.

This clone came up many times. The DNA read from the CDR3 is TGTGCCAGCGGGGGACAGATAAATGAAAAG. As protein: CASGGQINEK. The full CDR3 is CASGGQINEKLFF. V usage is TRBV7-2 and J usage is TRBJ2-2; 7 positions agree with TRBD1. The CDR3 extends 3 residues past the end of the read, so its final part is completed from the germline J gene. This CDR3 has 13 residues. In germline, CDR1 is SGHTA, CDR2 FQGNSA.

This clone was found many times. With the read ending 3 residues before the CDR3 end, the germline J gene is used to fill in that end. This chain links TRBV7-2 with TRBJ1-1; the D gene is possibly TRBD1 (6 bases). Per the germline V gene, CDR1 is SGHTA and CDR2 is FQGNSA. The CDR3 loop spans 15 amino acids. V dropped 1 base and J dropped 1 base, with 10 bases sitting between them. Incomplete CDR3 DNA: TGTGCCAGCAGCTTAGGTGCAGGGGAGAACACTGAA. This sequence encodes CASSLGAGENTE. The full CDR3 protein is CASSLGAGENTEAFF.

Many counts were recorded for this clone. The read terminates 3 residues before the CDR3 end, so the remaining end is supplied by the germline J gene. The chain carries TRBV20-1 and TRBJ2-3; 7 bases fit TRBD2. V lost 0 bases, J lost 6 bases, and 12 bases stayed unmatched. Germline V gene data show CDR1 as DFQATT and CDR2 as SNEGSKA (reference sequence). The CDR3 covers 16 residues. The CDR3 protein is CSARDELLASQDTQYF. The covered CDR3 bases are TGCAGTGCTAGAGATGAGTTACTAGCGAGCCAGGATACG.

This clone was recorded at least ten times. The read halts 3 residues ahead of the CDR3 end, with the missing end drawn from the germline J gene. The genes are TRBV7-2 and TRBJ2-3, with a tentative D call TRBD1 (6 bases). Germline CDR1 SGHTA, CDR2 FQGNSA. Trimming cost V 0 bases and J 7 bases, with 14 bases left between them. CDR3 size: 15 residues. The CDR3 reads CASSLARTAQNTQYF. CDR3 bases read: TGTGCCAGCAGCTTAGCGCGGACAGCACAGAATACG.

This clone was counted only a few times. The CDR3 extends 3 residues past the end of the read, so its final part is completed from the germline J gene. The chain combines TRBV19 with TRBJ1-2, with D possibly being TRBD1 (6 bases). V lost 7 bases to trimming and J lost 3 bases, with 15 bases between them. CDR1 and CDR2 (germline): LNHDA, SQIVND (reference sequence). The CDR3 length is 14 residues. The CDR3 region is CASKKGHRDYGYTF. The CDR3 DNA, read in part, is TGTGCCAGTAAGAAGGGGCACAGGGACTATGGC.

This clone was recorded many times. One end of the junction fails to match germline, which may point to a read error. CDR3 region: CASSQTGRKGGDTQYF. CDR3 bases read: TGCGCCAGCAGCCAGACAGGGAGGAAAGGTGGAGATACG. V gene TRBV4-2 combines with J gene TRBJ2-3; TRBD1 is a possible D gene (7 bases). The CDR3 extends 3 residues past the end of the read, so its final part is completed from the germline J gene. CDR3 size: 16 residues. Germline V gene data show CDR1 as LGHNA and CDR2 as YNFKEQ.

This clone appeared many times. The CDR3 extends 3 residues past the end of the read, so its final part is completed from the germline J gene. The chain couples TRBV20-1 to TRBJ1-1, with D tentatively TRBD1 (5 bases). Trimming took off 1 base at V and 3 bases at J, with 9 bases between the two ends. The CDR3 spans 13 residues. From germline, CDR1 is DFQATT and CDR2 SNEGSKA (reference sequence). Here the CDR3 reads CSARGLRDTEAFF. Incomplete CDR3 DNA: TGCAGTGCTAGAGGGCTCAGGGACACTGAA.

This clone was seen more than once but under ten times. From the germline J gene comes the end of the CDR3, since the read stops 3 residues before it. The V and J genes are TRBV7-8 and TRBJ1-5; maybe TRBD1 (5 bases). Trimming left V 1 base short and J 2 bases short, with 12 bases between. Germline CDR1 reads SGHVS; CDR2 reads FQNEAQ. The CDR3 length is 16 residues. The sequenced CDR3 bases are TGTGCCAGCAGCTTAGGGCAGGCGGGGGGCAATCAGCCC. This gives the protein CASSLGQAGGNQP. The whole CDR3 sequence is CASSLGQAGGNQPQHF.

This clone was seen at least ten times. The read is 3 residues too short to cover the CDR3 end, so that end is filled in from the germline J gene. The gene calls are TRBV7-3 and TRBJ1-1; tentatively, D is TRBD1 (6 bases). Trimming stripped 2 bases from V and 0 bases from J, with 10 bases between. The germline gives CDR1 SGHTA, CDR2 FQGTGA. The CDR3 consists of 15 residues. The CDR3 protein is CASSLGGGVNTEAFF. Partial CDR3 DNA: TGTGCCAGCAGCTTAGGGGGGGGCGTGAACACTGAA.

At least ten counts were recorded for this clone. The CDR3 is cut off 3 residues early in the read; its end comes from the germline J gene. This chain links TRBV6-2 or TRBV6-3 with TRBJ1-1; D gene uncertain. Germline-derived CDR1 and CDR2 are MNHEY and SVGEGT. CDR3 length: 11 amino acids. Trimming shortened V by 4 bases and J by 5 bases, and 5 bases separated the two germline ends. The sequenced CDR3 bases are TGTGCCAGCAGTTTTTCGACTGAA. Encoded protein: CASSFSTE. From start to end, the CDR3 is CASSFSTEAFF.

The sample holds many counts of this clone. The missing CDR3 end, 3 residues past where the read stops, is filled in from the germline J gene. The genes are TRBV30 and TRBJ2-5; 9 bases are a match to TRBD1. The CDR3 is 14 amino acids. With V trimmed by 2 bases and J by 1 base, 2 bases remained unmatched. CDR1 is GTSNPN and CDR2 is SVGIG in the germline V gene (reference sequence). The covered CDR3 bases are TGTGCCTGGAGTAGGGGACAGGGCCAAGAGACC. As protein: CAWSRGQGQET. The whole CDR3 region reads CAWSRGQGQETQYF.

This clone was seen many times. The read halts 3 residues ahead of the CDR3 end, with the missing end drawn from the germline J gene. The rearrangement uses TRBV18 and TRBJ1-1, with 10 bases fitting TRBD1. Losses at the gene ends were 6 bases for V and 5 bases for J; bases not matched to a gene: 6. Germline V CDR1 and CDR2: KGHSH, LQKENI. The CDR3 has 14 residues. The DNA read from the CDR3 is TGTGCCAGCTCCCCGGACAGGGGGGTTACTGAA. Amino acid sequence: CASSPDRGVTE. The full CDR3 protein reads CASSPDRGVTEAFF.

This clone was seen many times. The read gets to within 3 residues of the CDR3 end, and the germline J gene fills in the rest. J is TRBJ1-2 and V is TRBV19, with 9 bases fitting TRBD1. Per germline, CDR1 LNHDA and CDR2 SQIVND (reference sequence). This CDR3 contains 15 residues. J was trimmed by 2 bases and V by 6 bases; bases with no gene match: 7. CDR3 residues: CASRTDRGRNYGYTF. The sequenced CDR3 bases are TGTGCCAGTAGGACCGACAGGGGGAGGAACTATGGC.